The clone carrying this T cell receptor beta chain has a count of ten or more. The antigen remains undetermined. The sample originates from a study of response to subunit inactivated influenza vaccine. Whole-study findings and limits: The authors suggested that every seasonal influenza vaccination recruits few new T cells.

The CDR3 extends over 15 amino acids. The germline V gene encodes CDR1 DFQATT and CDR2 SNEGSKA (reference sequence). V gave up 3 bases and J gave up 4 bases; unmatched junction bases: 7. TCRdb reprocessed the RT-PCR reads with MiXCR, giving one entry per CDR3 protein. The table includes about 700,000 distinct CDR3 sequences, approximately 14% detected once. J is TRBJ2-1 and V is TRBV20-1, with 9 bases aligning to TRBD1. Sequencing was performed on PBMCs from blood, taken less than 15 days before vaccination. The clonotype originates from a man aged 45-65 years who received an inactivated influenza vaccine. DNA of the CDR3: TGCAGTGCTAGTATGGACAGGGGACTTTACAATGAGCAGTTCTTC. Translated, it gives CSASMDRGLYNEQFF.